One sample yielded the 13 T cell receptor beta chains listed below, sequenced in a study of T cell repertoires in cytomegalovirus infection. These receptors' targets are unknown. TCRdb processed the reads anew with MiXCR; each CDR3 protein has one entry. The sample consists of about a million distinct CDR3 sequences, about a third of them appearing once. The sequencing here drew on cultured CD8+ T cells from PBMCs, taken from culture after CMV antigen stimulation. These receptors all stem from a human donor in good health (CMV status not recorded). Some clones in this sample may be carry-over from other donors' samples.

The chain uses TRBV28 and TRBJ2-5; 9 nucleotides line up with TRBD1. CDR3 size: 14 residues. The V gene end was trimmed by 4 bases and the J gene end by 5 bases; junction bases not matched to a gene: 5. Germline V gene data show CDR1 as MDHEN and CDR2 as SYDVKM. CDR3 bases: TGTGCCAGCAGTTACGACAGGGGGGTTGAGACCCAGTACTTC. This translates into CASSYDRGVETQYF.

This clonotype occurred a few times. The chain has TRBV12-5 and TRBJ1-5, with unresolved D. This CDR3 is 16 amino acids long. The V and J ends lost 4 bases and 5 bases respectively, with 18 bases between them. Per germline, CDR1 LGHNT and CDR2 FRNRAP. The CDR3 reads CASGSQTGTPYQPQHF. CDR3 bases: TGTGCTAGTGGTTCCCAGACGGGTACACCTTATCAGCCCCAGCATTTT.

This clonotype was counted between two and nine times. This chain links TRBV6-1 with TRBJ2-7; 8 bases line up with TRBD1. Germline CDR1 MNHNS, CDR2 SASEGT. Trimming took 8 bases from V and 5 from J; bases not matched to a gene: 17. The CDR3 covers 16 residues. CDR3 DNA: TGTGCCAGCCACGGGACAGGACCAAATTTGTTCCACGAGCAGTACGTC. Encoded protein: CASHGTGPNLFHEQYV.

CDR3 in amino acids: CSGTRGNSNQPQHF. DNA of the CDR3: TGCAGTGGGACGAGGGGGAATAGCAATCAGCCCCAGCATTTT. This rearrangement joins TRBV20-1 to TRBJ1-5; the D gene is possibly TRBD1 (6 bases). V lost 7 bases, J lost 0 bases, and 13 bases lay in between. CDR3 size: 14 residues. Germline lookup yields CDR1 DFQATT and CDR2 SNEGSKA (reference sequence).

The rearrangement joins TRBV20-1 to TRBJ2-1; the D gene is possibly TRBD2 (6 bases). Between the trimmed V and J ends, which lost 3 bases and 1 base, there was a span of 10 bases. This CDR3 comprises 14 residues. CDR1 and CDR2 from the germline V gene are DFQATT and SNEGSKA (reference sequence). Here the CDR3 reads CSARREGSYNEQFF. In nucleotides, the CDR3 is TGCAGTGCTAGGCGGGAAGGGTCCTACAATGAGCAGTTCTTC.

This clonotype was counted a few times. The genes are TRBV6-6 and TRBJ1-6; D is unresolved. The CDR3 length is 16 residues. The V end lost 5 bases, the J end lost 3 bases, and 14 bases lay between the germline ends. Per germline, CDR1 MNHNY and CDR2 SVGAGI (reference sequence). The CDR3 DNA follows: TGTGCCAGCAGTACCATCCCCGCCCTCTATAATTCACCCCTCCACTTT. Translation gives CASSTIPALYNSPLHF.

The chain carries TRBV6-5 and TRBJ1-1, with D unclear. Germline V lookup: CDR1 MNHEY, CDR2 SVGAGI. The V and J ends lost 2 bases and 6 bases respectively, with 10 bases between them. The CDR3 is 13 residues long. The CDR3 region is CASSYTNTSEAFF. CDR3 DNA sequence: TGTGCCAGCAGTTACACAAACACATCTGAAGCTTTCTTT.

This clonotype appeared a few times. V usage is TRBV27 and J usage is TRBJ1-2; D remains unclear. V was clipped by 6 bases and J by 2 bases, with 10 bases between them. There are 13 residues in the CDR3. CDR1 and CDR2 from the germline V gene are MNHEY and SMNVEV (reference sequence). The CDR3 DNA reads TGTGCCAGCAGCGCACAGACCAACTATGGCTACACCTTC. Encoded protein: CASSAQTNYGYTF.

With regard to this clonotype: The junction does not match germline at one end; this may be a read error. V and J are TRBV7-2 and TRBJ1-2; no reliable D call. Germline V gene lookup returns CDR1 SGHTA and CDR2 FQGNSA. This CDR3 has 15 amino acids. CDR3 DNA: TGTGCCAGCAGCTTAGCGCACGACGGCTTCTATGGCTACGCCTTC. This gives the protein CASSLAHDGFYGYAF.

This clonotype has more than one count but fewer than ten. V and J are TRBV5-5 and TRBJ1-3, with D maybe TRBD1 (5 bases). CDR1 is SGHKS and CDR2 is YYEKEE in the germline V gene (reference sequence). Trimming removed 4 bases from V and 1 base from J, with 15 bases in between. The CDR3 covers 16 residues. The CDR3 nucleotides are TGTGCCAGCAGCCCCTACAGGTCTTTTTCTGGAAACACCATATATTTT. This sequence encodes CASSPYRSFSGNTIYF.

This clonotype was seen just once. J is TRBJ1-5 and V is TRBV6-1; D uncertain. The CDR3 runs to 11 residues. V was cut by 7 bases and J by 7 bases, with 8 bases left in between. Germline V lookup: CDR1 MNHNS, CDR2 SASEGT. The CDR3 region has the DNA TGTGCCAGCAAAAGAGGACAGCCCCAGCATTTT. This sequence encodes CASKRGQPQHF.

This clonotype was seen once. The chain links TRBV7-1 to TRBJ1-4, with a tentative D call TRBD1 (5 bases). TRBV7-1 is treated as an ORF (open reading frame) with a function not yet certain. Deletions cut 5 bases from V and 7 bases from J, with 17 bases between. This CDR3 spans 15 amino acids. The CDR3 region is CASSPRTWEGEKLFF. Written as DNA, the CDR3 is TGTGCCAGCAGCCCGAGGACATGGGAGGGTGAAAAACTGTTTTTT.

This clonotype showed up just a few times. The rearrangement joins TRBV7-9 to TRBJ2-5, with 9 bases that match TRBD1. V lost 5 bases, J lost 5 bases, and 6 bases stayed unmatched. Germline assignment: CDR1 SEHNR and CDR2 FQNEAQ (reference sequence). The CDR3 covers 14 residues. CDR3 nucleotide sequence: TGTGCCAGCAGCACCGCCGGGACAGGGGAGACCCAGTACTTC. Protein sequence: CASSTAGTGETQYF.